This T cell receptor (beta chain) is drawn from a study of cytomegalovirus exposure and HLA in healthy donors. About the research overall: As an earlier analysis found, roughly 170 million T cells yielded about 120 million unique TCR beta sequences. Study results and caveats: For TCR beta chains, V- and J-gene trimming was later linked to a missense DCLRE1C variant.

Trimming took 3 bases from V and 2 from J, leaving 14 bases between them. Germline V gene data show CDR1 as KGHSH and CDR2 as LQKENI. The CDR3 is 16 amino acids. Vbeta (60) and Jbeta (13) primers were used in the PCR. Repertoires were generated with immunoSEQ multiplex PCR, while TCRdb's copy carries only in-frame clones and drops some. This sample has more than 100,000 clones, with 74% found just once. Donors were nominally healthy when sampled, though unrecorded immune exposures were likely. As concerns this clone: Its target is unknown.

The rearrangement joins TRBV18 to TRBJ1-5; the D gene is possibly TRBD1 (6 bases). This TCR came from a woman aged 45-60 years in good health and CMV-seropositive. Input material: PBMCs. The CDR3, as DNA: TGTGCCAGCTCACCTAGTGCCAGGGGTGGCAATCAGCCCCAGCATTTT. This sequence encodes CASSPSARGGNQPQHF.